This T cell receptor beta chain is from a study of T cells after somatic rescue of genetic block. Clones were read by immunoSEQ multiplex PCR, and TCRdb kept only the in-frame ones, dropping some. The sample has roughly 120,000 clones; under 95% are singletons. Germline loops: CDR1 SEHNR, CDR2 FQNEAQ (reference sequence). This CDR3 region has 11 residues. The V and J ends lost 3 bases and 8 bases respectively, with 7 bases between them. Material for sequencing was peripheral blood mononuclear cells (PBMCs). The genes are TRBV7-9 and TRBJ1-1; D is possibly TRBD1 (6 bases). The TCR originated in a young woman. The CDR3 DNA reads as TGTGCCAGCAGCTTTGGGGGCGAAGCTTTCTTT. Translated: CASSFGGEAFF.